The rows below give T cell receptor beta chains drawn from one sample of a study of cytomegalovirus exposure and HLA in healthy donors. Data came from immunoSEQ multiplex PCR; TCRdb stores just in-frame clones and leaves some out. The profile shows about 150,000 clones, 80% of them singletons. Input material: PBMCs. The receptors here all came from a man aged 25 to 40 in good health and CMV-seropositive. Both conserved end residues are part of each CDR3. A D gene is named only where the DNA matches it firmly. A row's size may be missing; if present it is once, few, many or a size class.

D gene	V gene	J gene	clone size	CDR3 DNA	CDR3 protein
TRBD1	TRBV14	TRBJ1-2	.	TGTGCCAGCAACCAAGACAGGGGGATTTCCTACACCTTC	CASNQDRGISYTF
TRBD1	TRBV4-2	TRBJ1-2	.	TGTGCCAGCAGCCAAGGGACAGGGGGCGGCTATGGCCACACCTTC	CASSQGTGGGYGHTF
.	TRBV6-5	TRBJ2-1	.	TGTGCCAGCAGGGGGAGTGGGCAGTTCTTC	CASRGSGQFF
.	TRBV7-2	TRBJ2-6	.	TGTGCCAGCAGCTTAGTGGTCAGGGGATCATCCGGGGCCAACGTCCTGACTTTC	CASSLVVRGSSGANVLTF
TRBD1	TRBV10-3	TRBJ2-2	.	TGTGCCATCAGACAACAGGGGCGAGACACCGGGGAGCTGTTTTTT	CAIRQQGRDTGELFF
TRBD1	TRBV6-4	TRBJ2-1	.	TGTGCCAGCAGAAGAACCGGGACAGGGGACCACAATGAGCAGTTCTTC	CASRRTGTGDHNEQFF
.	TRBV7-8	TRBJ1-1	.	TGTGCCAGCAGCCCCTCGATCGGAGACGCTCCTTTCTTT	CASSPSIGDAPFF
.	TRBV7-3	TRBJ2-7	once	TGTGCCAGCACCCTCCCCCCCGGGACAAACTACGAGCAGTACTTC	CASTLPPGTNYEQYF
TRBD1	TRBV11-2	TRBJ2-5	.	TGTGCCAGCAGTCTAGGACAGGGGGCGTATGAGACCCAGTACTTC	CASSLGQGAYETQYF
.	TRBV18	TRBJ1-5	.	TGTGCCAGCTCACTGACAGTTTCGGAGCCCCAGCATTTT	CASSLTVSEPQHF
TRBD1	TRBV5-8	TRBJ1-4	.	TGTGCCAGCGACGGTGGCAGGGGGCATGAAAAACTGTTTTTT	CASDGGRGHEKLFF
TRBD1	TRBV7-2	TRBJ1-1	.	TGTGCCAGCAGCGGACAGGGAATGAACACTGAAGCTTTCTTT	CASSGQGMNTEAFF
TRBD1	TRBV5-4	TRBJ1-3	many	TGTGCCAGCACCGTGACAGGGCCAAGCTCTGGAAACACCATATATTTT	CASTVTGPSSGNTIYF
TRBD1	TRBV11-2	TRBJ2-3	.	TGTGCCAGCAGCGCCCTGACAGGGGGAAGGACAGATACGCAGTATTTT	CASSALTGGRTDTQYF
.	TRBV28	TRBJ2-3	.	TGTGCCAGCAGACTAACGTCCAGGGGGAGGGATACGCAGTATTTT	CASRLTSRGRDTQYF
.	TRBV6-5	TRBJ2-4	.	TGTGCCAGCGTCCCCCTGATGGGGGGCATTCAGTACTTC	CASVPLMGGIQYF
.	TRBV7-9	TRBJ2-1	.	TGTGCCAGCAGCACGCGCGGGGTGGGCGACGAGCAGTTCTTC	CASSTRGVGDEQFF
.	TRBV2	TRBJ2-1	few	TGTGCCAGCACTACCTCCGAGACAGCCATCACGCAGTTCTTC	CASTTSETAITQFF
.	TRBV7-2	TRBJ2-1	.	TGTGCCAGCAGCCGAGGGAGGCCCGCGGGGAATGAGCAGTTCTTC	CASSRGRPAGNEQFF
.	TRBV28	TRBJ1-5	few	TGTGCCAGCAGTTTGCCAGCAGGGCCCCAGCATTTT	CASSLPAGPQHF
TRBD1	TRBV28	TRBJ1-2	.	TGTGCCAGCAGTTTCCCGGCAGGGGGCAACTATGGCTACCCCTTC	CASSFPAGGNYGYPF
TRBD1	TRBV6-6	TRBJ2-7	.	TGTGCCAGCAGCCGGAACCTACCGGGACAGGGTTACGAGCAGTACTTC	CASSRNLPGQGYEQYF
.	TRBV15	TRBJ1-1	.	TGTGCCACCAGGGGGGGAGTGGGGACTGAAGCTTTCTTT	CATRGGVGTEAFF
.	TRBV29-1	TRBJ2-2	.	TGCAGCGTTGGTTCCGGGGGTGGGGAGCTGTTTTTT	CSVGSGGGELFF